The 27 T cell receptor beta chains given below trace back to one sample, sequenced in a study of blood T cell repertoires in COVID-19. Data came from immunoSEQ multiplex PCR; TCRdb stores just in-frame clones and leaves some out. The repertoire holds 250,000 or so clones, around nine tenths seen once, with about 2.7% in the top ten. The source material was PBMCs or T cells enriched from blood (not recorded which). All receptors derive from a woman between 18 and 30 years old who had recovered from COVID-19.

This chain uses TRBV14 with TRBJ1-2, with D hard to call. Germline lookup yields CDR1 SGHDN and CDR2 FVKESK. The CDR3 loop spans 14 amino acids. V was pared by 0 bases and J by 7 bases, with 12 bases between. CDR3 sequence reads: CASSQETRNGGYTF. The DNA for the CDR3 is TGTGCCAGCAGCCAAGAAACGAGAAACGGTGGCTACACCTTC.

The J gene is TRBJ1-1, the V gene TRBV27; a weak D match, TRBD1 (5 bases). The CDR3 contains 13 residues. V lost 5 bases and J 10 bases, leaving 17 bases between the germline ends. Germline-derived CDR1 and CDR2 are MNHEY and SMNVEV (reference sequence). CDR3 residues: CASSQSRVYGAFF. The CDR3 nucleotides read TGTGCCAGCAGTCAATCCAGGGTTTACGGAGCTTTCTTT.

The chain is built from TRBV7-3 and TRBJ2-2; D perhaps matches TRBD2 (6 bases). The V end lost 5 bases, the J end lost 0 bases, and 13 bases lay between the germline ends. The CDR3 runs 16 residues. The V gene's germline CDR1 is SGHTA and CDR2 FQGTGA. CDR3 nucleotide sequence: TGTGCCAGCAGCGTCGGGACTTCCCCGAACACCGGGGAGCTGTTTTTT. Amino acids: CASSVGTSPNTGELFF.

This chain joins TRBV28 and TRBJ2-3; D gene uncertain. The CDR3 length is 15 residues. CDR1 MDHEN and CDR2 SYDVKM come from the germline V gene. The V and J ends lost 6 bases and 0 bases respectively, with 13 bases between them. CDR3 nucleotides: TGTGCCAGCAGGCGTCCAGAGAGGAGCACAGATACGCAGTATTTT. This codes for CASRRPERSTDTQYF.

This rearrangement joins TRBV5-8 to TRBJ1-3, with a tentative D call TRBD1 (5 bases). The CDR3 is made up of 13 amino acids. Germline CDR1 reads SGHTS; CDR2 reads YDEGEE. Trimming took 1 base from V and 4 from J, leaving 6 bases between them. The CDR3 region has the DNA TGTGCCAGCAGCTTGAGGGGAGGAAACACCATATATTTT. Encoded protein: CASSLRGGNTIYF.

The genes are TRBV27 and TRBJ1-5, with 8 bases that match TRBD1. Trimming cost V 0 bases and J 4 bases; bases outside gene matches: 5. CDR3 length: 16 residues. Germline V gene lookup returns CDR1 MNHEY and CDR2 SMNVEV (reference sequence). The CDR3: CASSLSAGGGNQPQHF. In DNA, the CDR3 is TGTGCCAGCAGTTTATCAGCAGGGGGCGGGAATCAGCCCCAGCATTTT.

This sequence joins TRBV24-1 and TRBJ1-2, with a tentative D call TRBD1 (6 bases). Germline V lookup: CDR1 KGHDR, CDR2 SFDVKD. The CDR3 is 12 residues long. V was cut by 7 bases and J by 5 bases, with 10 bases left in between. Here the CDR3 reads CATSRGQYGYTF. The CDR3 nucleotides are TGTGCCACCAGCAGAGGACAGTATGGCTACACCTTC.

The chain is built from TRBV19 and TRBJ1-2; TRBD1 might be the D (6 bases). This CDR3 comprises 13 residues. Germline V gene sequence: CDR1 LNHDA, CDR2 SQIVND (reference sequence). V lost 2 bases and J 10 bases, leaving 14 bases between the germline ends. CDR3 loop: CASSIRQAGHYTF. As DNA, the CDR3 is TGTGCCAGTAGTATAAGACAGGCTGGTCACTACACCTTC.

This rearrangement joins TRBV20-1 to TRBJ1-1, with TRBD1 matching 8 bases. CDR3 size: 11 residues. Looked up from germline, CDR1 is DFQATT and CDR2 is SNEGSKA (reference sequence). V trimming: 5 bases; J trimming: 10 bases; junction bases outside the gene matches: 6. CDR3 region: CSAGRQGIAFF. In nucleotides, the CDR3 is TGCAGTGCTGGAAGACAGGGGATAGCTTTCTTT.

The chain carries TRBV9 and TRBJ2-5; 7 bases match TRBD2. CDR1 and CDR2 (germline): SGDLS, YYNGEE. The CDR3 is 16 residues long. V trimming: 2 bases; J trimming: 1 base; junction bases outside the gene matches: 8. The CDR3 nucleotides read TGTGCCAGCAGCGTGGGGGTCGGGGGGTTCCAAGAGACCCAGTACTTC. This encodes CASSVGVGGFQETQYF.

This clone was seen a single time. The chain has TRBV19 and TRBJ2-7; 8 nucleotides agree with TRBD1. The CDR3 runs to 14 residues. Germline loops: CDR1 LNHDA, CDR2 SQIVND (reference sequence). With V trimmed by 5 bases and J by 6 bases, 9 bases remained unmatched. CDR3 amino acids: CASSVGQANSEQYF. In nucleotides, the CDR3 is TGTGCCAGTAGTGTGGGACAGGCCAACTCCGAGCAGTACTTC. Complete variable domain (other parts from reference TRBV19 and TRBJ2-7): DGGITQSPKYLFRKEGQNVTLSCEQNLNHDAMYWYRQDPGQGLRLIYYSQIVNDFQKGDIAEGYSVSREKKESFPLTVTSAQKNPTAFYLCASSVGQANSEQYFGPGTRLTVT.

CDR3 DNA: TGTGCCAGCAGCAAAGTCGACCGCGGAGGGTGGTGTTTAACTAGCGGGAGCAAGGATACGCAGTATTTT. Its protein is CASSKVDRGGWCLTSGSKDTQYF. The rearrangement links TRBV21-1 to TRBJ2-3; the table gives TRBD2 as D, unverified against the DNA. TRBV21-1 is an annotated pseudogene. The CDR3 loop spans 23 amino acids.

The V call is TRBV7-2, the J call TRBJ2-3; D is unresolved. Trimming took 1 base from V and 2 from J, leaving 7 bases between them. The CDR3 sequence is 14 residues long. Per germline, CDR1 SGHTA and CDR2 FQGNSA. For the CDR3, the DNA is TGTGCCAGCAGCTTAGGTGGGCCCACAGATACGCAGTATTTT. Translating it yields CASSLGGPTDTQYF.

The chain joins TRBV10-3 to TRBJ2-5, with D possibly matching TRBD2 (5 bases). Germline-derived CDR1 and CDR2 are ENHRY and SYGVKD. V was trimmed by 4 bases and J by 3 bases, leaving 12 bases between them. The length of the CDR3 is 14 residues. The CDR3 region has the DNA TGTGCCATCAGTGTAGGACTGTTAGAAGAGACCCAGTACTTC. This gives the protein CAISVGLLEETQYF.

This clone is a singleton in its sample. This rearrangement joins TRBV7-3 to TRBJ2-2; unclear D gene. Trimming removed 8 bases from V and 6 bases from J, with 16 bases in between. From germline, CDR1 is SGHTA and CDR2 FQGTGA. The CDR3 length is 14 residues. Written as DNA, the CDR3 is TGTGCCAGCGCGGCGGTCCGATTCCCCGGGGAGCTGTTTTTT. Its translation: CASAAVRFPGELFF.

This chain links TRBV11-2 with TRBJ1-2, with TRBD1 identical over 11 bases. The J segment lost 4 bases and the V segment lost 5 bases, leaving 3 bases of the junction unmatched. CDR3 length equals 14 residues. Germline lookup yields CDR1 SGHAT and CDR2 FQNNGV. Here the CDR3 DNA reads TGTGCCAGCAGCCGGGGACAGGGGGTCTATGGCTACACCTTC. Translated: CASSRGQGVYGYTF.

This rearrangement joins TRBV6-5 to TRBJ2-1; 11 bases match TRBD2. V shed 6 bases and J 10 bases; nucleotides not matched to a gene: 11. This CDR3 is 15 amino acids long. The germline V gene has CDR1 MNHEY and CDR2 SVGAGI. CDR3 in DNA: TGTGCCAGCAGGAGGGGGCTAGCGGGAGGCGGGGAGCAGTTCTTC. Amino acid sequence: CASRRGLAGGGEQFF.

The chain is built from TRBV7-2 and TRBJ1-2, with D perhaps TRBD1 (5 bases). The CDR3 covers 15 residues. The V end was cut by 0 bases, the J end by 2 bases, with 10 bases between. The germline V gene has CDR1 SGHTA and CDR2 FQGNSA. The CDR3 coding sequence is TGTGCCAGCAGCTTAGCGCAGGGTACCAACTATGGCTACACCTTC. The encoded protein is CASSLAQGTNYGYTF.

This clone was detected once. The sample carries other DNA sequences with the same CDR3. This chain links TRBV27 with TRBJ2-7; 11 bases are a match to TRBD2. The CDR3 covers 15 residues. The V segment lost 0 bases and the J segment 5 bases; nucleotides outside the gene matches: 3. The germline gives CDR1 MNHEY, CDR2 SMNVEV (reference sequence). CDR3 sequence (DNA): TGTGCCAGCAGTTTATCCGGGACTAGCGGTGACGAGCAGTACTTC. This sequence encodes CASSLSGTSGDEQYF.

The CDR3 DNA sequence: TGTGCCAGCAGCCTGGACAGGGGGGTGGATGAAAAACTGTTTTTT. Translated: CASSLDRGVDEKLFF. J is TRBJ1-4 and V is TRBV7-9; 10 bases are a match to TRBD1. The CDR3 is 15 residues long. The V segment lost 5 bases and the J segment 6 bases; nucleotides outside the gene matches: 6. The germline V gene has CDR1 SEHNR and CDR2 FQNEAQ (reference sequence).

This CDR3 reads CASSPSSGQETQYF. The CDR3 region has the DNA TGCGCCAGCAGTCCAAGCTCGGGACAAGAGACCCAGTACTTC. This chain joins TRBV4-3 and TRBJ2-5, with D possibly TRBD2 on 5 matching bases. Germline V gene lookup returns CDR1 LGHNA and CDR2 YSLEER. Deletions cut 6 bases from V and 2 bases from J, with 13 bases between. This CDR3 has 14 amino acids.

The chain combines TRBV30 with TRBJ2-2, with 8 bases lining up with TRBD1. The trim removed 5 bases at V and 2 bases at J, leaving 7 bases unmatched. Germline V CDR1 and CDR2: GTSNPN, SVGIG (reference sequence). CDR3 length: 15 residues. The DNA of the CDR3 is TGTGCCTGGGACAGGGGCTTTAGAAACACCGGGGAGCTGTTTTTT. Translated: CAWDRGFRNTGELFF.

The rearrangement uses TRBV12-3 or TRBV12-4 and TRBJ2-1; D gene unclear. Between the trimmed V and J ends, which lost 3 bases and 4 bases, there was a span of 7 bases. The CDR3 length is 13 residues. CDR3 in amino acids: CASSLSLYNEQFF. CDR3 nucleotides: TGTGCCAGCAGTTTGTCTCTGTACAATGAGCAGTTCTTC.

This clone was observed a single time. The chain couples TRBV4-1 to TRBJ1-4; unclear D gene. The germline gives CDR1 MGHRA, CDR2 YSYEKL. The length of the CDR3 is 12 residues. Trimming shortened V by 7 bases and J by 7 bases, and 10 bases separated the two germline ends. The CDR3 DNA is TGCGCCAGCACCGGGGAGAGTGAAAAACTGTTTTTT. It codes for CASTGESEKLFF.

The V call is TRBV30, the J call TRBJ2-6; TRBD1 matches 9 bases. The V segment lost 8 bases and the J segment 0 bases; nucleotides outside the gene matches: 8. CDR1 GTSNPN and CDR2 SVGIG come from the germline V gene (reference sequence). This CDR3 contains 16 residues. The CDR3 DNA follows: TGTGCCGGGGACAGGGCCCCTTTCTCTGGGGCCAACGTCCTGACTTTC. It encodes CAGDRAPFSGANVLTF.

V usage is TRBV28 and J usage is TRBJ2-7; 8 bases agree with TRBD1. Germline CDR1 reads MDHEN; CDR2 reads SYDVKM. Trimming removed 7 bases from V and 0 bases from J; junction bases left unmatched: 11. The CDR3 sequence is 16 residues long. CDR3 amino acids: CASKETRTGYSYEQYF. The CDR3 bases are TGTGCCAGCAAAGAGACTCGGACAGGGTACTCCTACGAGCAGTACTTC.

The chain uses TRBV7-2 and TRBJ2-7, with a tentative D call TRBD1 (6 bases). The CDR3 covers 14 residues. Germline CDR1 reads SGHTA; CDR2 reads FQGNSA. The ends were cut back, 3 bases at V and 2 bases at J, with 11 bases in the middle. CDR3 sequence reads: CASSFSAGAYEQYF. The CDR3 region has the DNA TGTGCCAGCAGCTTTAGTGCAGGGGCCTACGAGCAGTACTTC.